Listed below are T cell receptor beta chains from one sample, sequenced in a study of blood T cell repertoires in COVID-19. TCRdb keeps only in-frame clones here, not all; method: immunoSEQ multiplex PCR. This table holds under 350,000 clones, roughly 89% found once. Sequenced material: PBMCs or T cells enriched from blood (not recorded which). These receptors originate from a woman aged 40 to 50 who had recovered from COVID-19. Both conserved end residues are trimmed from each CDR3.

TRBV2 | ASSEAGGHQPQH
TRBV30 | ASPSGPDPYEQY
TRBV7-2 | ASSSPRGQRNTEAF
TRBV19 | ASSALSGLNTEAF
TRBV18 | ASSFGQGSSGANVLT
TRBV2 | ASKGNNVNTEAF
TRBV5-1 | ASSTEAGATGELF
TRBV7-2 | ASSPSAGVSETQY
TRBV5-4 | ASSFLRQGGDEQY
TRBV9 | ASSVAADTFGYT
TRBV3-1/TRBV3-2 | ASSPDQARYQVNYEQY